This is a list of T cell receptor beta chains from one sample in a study of blood T cell repertoires in COVID-19. TCRdb keeps only in-frame clones here, not all; method: immunoSEQ multiplex PCR. The sample lists about 330,000 clones; around four fifths were seen once. What was sequenced was peripheral blood. The source is a woman aged 50 to 65 with acute or convalescent COVID-19. Each CDR3 is given with its conserved first and last residue. D genes are given only for firm matches. The size entry is marked missing in some rows and otherwise reads once, few, many or a size class.

D gene: -; J gene: TRBJ1-3; clone size: -; V gene: TRBV7-8; CDR3 length: 16; CDR3 DNA: TGTGCCAGCAGCCTCGGAGGGTTACTCTCTGGAAACACCATATATTTT; CDR3 protein: CASSLGGLLSGNTIYF
D gene: -; J gene: TRBJ1-6; clone size: -; V gene: TRBV6-5; CDR3 length: 13; CDR3 DNA: TGTGCCAGCTTGACATTCTATAATTCACCCCTCCACTTT; CDR3 protein: CASLTFYNSPLHF
D gene: TRBD2; J gene: TRBJ2-5; clone size: -; V gene: TRBV11-2; CDR3 length: 15; CDR3 DNA: TGTGCCAGCAGCTTAGTAGCGGGAACCCAAGAGACCCAGTACTTC; CDR3 protein: CASSLVAGTQETQYF
D gene: -; J gene: TRBJ1-1; clone size: -; V gene: TRBV14; CDR3 length: 15; CDR3 DNA: TGTGCCAGCAGCCCGATGGGGCAGGTGGGCACTGAAGCTTTCTTT; CDR3 protein: CASSPMGQVGTEAFF
D gene: TRBD1; J gene: TRBJ1-2; clone size: few; V gene: TRBV19; CDR3 length: 14; CDR3 DNA: TGTGCCAGTAGTCCGCGGACAGGGTGGGATGGCTACACCTTC; CDR3 protein: CASSPRTGWDGYTF
D gene: TRBD1; J gene: TRBJ1-2; clone size: -; V gene: TRBV6-5; CDR3 length: 14; CDR3 DNA: TGTGCCAGCAGTTACTACAGGGGCGACTATGGCTACACCTTC; CDR3 protein: CASSYYRGDYGYTF
D gene: -; J gene: TRBJ2-3; clone size: -; V gene: TRBV24-1; CDR3 length: 14; CDR3 DNA: TGTGCCACCAGTACACTAGCCAGCACAGATACGCAGTATTTT; CDR3 protein: CATSTLASTDTQYF
D gene: TRBD2; J gene: TRBJ2-1; clone size: -; V gene: TRBV19; CDR3 length: 14; CDR3 DNA: TGTGCCAGTAGTATTGGGGGACTAGGCCATGAGCAGTTCTTC; CDR3 protein: CASSIGGLGHEQFF
D gene: TRBD1; J gene: TRBJ1-2; clone size: -; V gene: TRBV7-2; CDR3 length: 16; CDR3 DNA: TGTGCCAGCAGCTTACGAACGGGACAGGGATTTAATGGCTACACCTTC; CDR3 protein: CASSLRTGQGFNGYTF
D gene: TRBD1; J gene: TRBJ1-1; clone size: -; V gene: TRBV7-9; CDR3 length: 16; CDR3 DNA: TGTGCCAGCAGCTTAGGACAGGGGGTGACGAACACTGAAGCTTTCTTT; CDR3 protein: CASSLGQGVTNTEAFF
D gene: -; J gene: TRBJ1-1; clone size: -; V gene: TRBV18; CDR3 length: 13; CDR3 DNA: TGTGCCAGCTCACGCACCGGGGGGGGAGAAGCTTTCTTT; CDR3 protein: CASSRTGGGEAFF
D gene: -; J gene: TRBJ1-4; clone size: -; V gene: TRBV25-1; CDR3 length: 16; CDR3 DNA: TGTGCCAGCAGTGAGGTAGGGGGGGCAACTAATGAAAAACTGTTTTTT; CDR3 protein: CASSEVGGATNEKLFF
D gene: TRBD1; J gene: TRBJ2-2; clone size: -; V gene: TRBV5-1; CDR3 length: 15; CDR3 DNA: TGCGCCAGCAGCATCGGGACAGGGCGCACCGGGGAGCTGTTTTTT; CDR3 protein: CASSIGTGRTGELFF
D gene: TRBD2; J gene: TRBJ2-3; clone size: -; V gene: TRBV5-1; CDR3 length: 15; CDR3 DNA: TGCGCCAGCAGCTTGCTAGCGGGAGGTCTTGATACGCAGTATTTT; CDR3 protein: CASSLLAGGLDTQYF
D gene: -; J gene: TRBJ2-1; clone size: once; V gene: TRBV11-1; CDR3 length: 15; CDR3 DNA: TGTGCCAGCAGCTCGTTTGAGAGCTCCTACAATGAGCAGTTCTTC; CDR3 protein: CASSSFESSYNEQFF
D gene: TRBD1; J gene: TRBJ1-5; clone size: -; V gene: TRBV29-1; CDR3 length: 13; CDR3 DNA: TGCAGCGGATTTAGGGGGCGAAAGCAGCCCCAGCATTTT; CDR3 protein: CSGFRGRKQPQHF
D gene: -; J gene: TRBJ2-5; clone size: -; V gene: TRBV7-3; CDR3 length: 13; CDR3 DNA: TGTGCCAGCAGCTTAACGTCACGGGAGACCCAGTACTTC; CDR3 protein: CASSLTSRETQYF
D gene: -; J gene: TRBJ1-1; clone size: once; V gene: TRBV11-1; CDR3 length: 14; CDR3 DNA: TGTGCCAGCAGCTTAGAAGGCAGGGGAATGGTTGCTTTCTTT; CDR3 protein: CASSLEGRGMVAFF
D gene: -; J gene: TRBJ2-5; clone size: -; V gene: TRBV30; CDR3 length: 16; CDR3 DNA: TGTGCCTGGAGCCTGGGAGCAGGAACCTTCCAAGAGACCCAGTACTTC; CDR3 protein: CAWSLGAGTFQETQYF
D gene: TRBD2; J gene: TRBJ2-1; clone size: -; V gene: TRBV7-9; CDR3 length: 15; CDR3 DNA: TGTGCCAGCAGCCTGGGACTAGCGGGAGGCCATGAGCAGTTCTTC; CDR3 protein: CASSLGLAGGHEQFF
D gene: TRBD2; J gene: TRBJ2-1; clone size: -; V gene: TRBV10-3; CDR3 length: 13; CDR3 DNA: TGTGCCATTTTGACTAGCGGGAGGAATGAGCAGTTCTTC; CDR3 protein: CAILTSGRNEQFF
D gene: TRBD1; J gene: TRBJ1-2; clone size: -; V gene: TRBV9; CDR3 length: 15; CDR3 DNA: TGTGCCAGCAGCGCCCAGGACAGGCAACCCAGAGGCTACACCTTC; CDR3 protein: CASSAQDRQPRGYTF
D gene: TRBD2; J gene: TRBJ2-5; clone size: -; V gene: TRBV5-1; CDR3 length: 17; CDR3 DNA: TGCGCCAGCAGTGACGGAGGGCCCGCGGGGGGTCGGGAGACCCAGTACTTC; CDR3 protein: CASSDGGPAGGRETQYF
D gene: TRBD2; J gene: TRBJ2-2; clone size: -; V gene: TRBV6-5; CDR3 length: 16; CDR3 DNA: TGTGCCAGCAGTTCTTCAACCAGGACTAGCCCCGGGGAGCTGTTTTTT; CDR3 protein: CASSSSTRTSPGELFF
D gene: -; J gene: TRBJ2-3; clone size: -; V gene: TRBV7-3; CDR3 length: 13; CDR3 DNA: TGTGCCAGCAGCTCGACAGTAACAGATACGCAGTATTTT; CDR3 protein: CASSSTVTDTQYF
D gene: TRBD2; J gene: TRBJ2-4; clone size: -; V gene: TRBV5-6; CDR3 length: 13; CDR3 DNA: TGTGCCAGCAGCCGCGGGAGGTGGAACATTCAGTACTTC; CDR3 protein: CASSRGRWNIQYF
D gene: TRBD1; J gene: TRBJ2-3; clone size: -; V gene: TRBV7-6; CDR3 length: 15; CDR3 DNA: TGTGCCAGCAGCTCGTACAGGGGGCCTTCAGATACGCAGTATTTT; CDR3 protein: CASSSYRGPSDTQYF
D gene: TRBD2; J gene: TRBJ2-7; clone size: -; V gene: TRBV7-2; CDR3 length: 15; CDR3 DNA: TGTGCCAGCAGCACACCTAGCGGGAGGATCTACGAGCAGTACTTC; CDR3 protein: CASSTPSGRIYEQYF
D gene: -; J gene: TRBJ2-1; clone size: -; V gene: TRBV1; CDR3 length: 11; CDR3 DNA: TGCACCAGCAGCCTGCGCGGTGAGCAGTTCTTC; CDR3 protein: CTSSLRGEQFF
D gene: TRBD2; J gene: TRBJ2-1; clone size: -; V gene: TRBV7-6; CDR3 length: 15; CDR3 DNA: TGTGCCAGCAGCCCCCTAGCGGGCCAATACAATGAGCAGTTCTTC; CDR3 protein: CASSPLAGQYNEQFF
D gene: -; J gene: TRBJ1-1; clone size: -; V gene: TRBV6-6; CDR3 length: 11; CDR3 DNA: TGTGCCAGCAGTTACCGACAGAAAGCTTTCTTT; CDR3 protein: CASSYRQKAFF
D gene: -; J gene: TRBJ1-1; clone size: once; V gene: TRBV12-5; CDR3 length: 14; CDR3 DNA: TGTGCTAGTGGTTTGGGCACCGGGTCCCGTGAAGCTTTCTTT; CDR3 protein: CASGLGTGSREAFF
D gene: TRBD2; J gene: TRBJ2-7; clone size: -; V gene: TRBV4-3; CDR3 length: 15; CDR3 DNA: TGCGCCAGCAGCCAAGAAGAAGGGACTAGCTACGAGCAGTACTTC; CDR3 protein: CASSQEEGTSYEQYF
D gene: -; J gene: TRBJ1-1; clone size: -; V gene: TRBV28; CDR3 length: 12; CDR3 DNA: TGTGCCAGCAGTCCACAGAACACTGAAGCTTTCTTT; CDR3 protein: CASSPQNTEAFF
D gene: -; J gene: TRBJ1-4; clone size: -; V gene: TRBV4-1; CDR3 length: 17; CDR3 DNA: TGCGCCAGCAGCCAAGTCCAGGGGCCTACGAGGGATGAAAAACTGTTTTTT; CDR3 protein: CASSQVQGPTRDEKLFF
D gene: -; J gene: TRBJ1-1; clone size: -; V gene: TRBV2; CDR3 length: 14; CDR3 DNA: TGTGCCAGCAGTGAAGACCGTCGAGTCACTGAAGCTTTCTTT; CDR3 protein: CASSEDRRVTEAFF
D gene: TRBD1; J gene: TRBJ2-6; clone size: -; V gene: TRBV2; CDR3 length: 16; CDR3 DNA: TGTGCCAGCAACATACAGGGGGTTGGAGGGGCCAACGTCCTGACTTTC; CDR3 protein: CASNIQGVGGANVLTF
D gene: -; J gene: TRBJ1-1; clone size: once; V gene: TRBV30; CDR3 length: 11; CDR3 DNA: TGTGCCTGGAGCAACCAGGCGGAAGCTTTCTTT; CDR3 protein: CAWSNQAEAFF
D gene: -; J gene: TRBJ1-1; clone size: -; V gene: TRBV19; CDR3 length: 14; CDR3 DNA: TGTGCCAGTAGTATGGCCCTGGCGGGCACTGAAGCTTTCTTT; CDR3 protein: CASSMALAGTEAFF
D gene: -; J gene: TRBJ1-5; clone size: -; V gene: TRBV24-1; CDR3 length: 14; CDR3 DNA: TGTGCCACCAGTGACCCCGGACACAATCAGCCCCAGCATTTT; CDR3 protein: CATSDPGHNQPQHF
D gene: -; J gene: TRBJ1-2; clone size: -; V gene: TRBV6-2/TRBV6-3; CDR3 length: 16; CDR3 DNA: TGTGCCAGCAGTTACTCCCCCCGCGGGGGCGACAATGGCTACACCTTC; CDR3 protein: CASSYSPRGGDNGYTF
D gene: -; J gene: TRBJ1-2; clone size: few; V gene: TRBV12-3/TRBV12-4; CDR3 length: 13; CDR3 DNA: TGTGCCAGCAGTCCACAGGTTAACTATGGCTACACCTTC; CDR3 protein: CASSPQVNYGYTF
D gene: -; J gene: TRBJ1-6; clone size: -; V gene: TRBV2; CDR3 length: 13; CDR3 DNA: TGTGCCAGCACTGGGGGCGAGAATTCACCCCTCCACTTT; CDR3 protein: CASTGGENSPLHF
D gene: TRBD2; J gene: TRBJ2-5; clone size: -; V gene: TRBV15; CDR3 length: 19; CDR3 DNA: TGTGCCACCAGCAGAGATCGGAGCGGGGGGGGCCCGAACCAAGAGACCCAGTACTTC; CDR3 protein: CATSRDRSGGGPNQETQYF
D gene: -; J gene: TRBJ1-2; clone size: -; V gene: TRBV5-1; CDR3 length: 15; CDR3 DNA: TGCGCCAGCAGGCGGGACCGAGACCATAACTATGGCTACACCTTC; CDR3 protein: CASRRDRDHNYGYTF
D gene: TRBD1; J gene: TRBJ1-5; clone size: once; V gene: TRBV19; CDR3 length: 19; CDR3 DNA: TGTGCCAGCCAACAGTGGATGAGCACAGGGGGCCGGAGCAATCAGCCCCAGCATTTT; CDR3 protein: CASQQWMSTGGRSNQPQHF
D gene: TRBD2; J gene: TRBJ2-2; clone size: once; V gene: TRBV7-9; CDR3 length: 15; CDR3 DNA: TGTGCCAGCAGCTCGGGGACTAGCTTGACCGGGGAGCTGTTTTTT; CDR3 protein: CASSSGTSLTGELFF
D gene: TRBD1; J gene: TRBJ1-2; clone size: -; V gene: TRBV11-2; CDR3 length: 14; CDR3 DNA: TGTGCCAGCAGCTTTTCACAGGGGACAGATGGCTACACCTTC; CDR3 protein: CASSFSQGTDGYTF
D gene: -; J gene: TRBJ1-2; clone size: -; V gene: TRBV7-2; CDR3 length: 14; CDR3 DNA: TGTGCCAGCAAACCTCGGGGGGCAGAGAATGGCTACACCTTC; CDR3 protein: CASKPRGAENGYTF
D gene: -; J gene: TRBJ2-5; clone size: -; V gene: TRBV12-3/TRBV12-4; CDR3 length: 12; CDR3 DNA: TGTGCCAGCAGTTTTTCGGGTGAGACCCAGTACTTC; CDR3 protein: CASSFSGETQYF
D gene: TRBD1; J gene: TRBJ2-7; clone size: -; V gene: TRBV7-2; CDR3 length: 14; CDR3 DNA: TGTGCCAGCAGCTCGGGACAGGGGGCGAGGGAGCAGTACTTC; CDR3 protein: CASSSGQGAREQYF
D gene: -; J gene: TRBJ2-6; clone size: -; V gene: TRBV2; CDR3 length: 16; CDR3 DNA: TGTGCCAGCAGTGTTCAGGGGGGCTCTGGGGCCAACGTCCTGACTTTC; CDR3 protein: CASSVQGGSGANVLTF
D gene: -; J gene: TRBJ1-2; clone size: few; V gene: TRBV6-4; CDR3 length: 15; CDR3 DNA: TGTGCCACCGCGAAAACAGGACAGCTGAAATATGGCTACACCTTC; CDR3 protein: CATAKTGQLKYGYTF
D gene: TRBD2; J gene: TRBJ2-5; clone size: -; V gene: TRBV2; CDR3 length: 13; CDR3 DNA: TGTGCGGGCGGACTAGCGGGGGGAGAGACCCAGTACTTC; CDR3 protein: CAGGLAGGETQYF
D gene: -; J gene: TRBJ1-2; clone size: -; V gene: TRBV27; CDR3 length: 15; CDR3 DNA: TGTGCCAGCAGTTTCAACCGACAGGACCGCTATGGCTACACCTTC; CDR3 protein: CASSFNRQDRYGYTF